This TCR beta chain was observed in a study of response to subunit inactivated influenza vaccine (dated by TCRdb to the late 2010s). A note on the overall study: The study used deep quantitative T cell receptor repertoire profiling to track responses to a trivalent subunit inactivated influenza vaccine.

Libraries were constructed by RT-PCR. Sequencing relied on an Illumina HiSeq 2500. TCRdb reworked the public reads: Q25 trimming with fastp, MiXCR clone assembly, productive beta chains retained. Rows matching on CDR3 protein sequence are summarized as one entry with the most common DNA and genes. The sample table records hundreds of thousands of distinct CDR3 sequences; approximately 12% of these occur just once. The top ten hold about a tenth of the sample. The study at large found these results: It was suggested by the authors that each seasonal influenza vaccination may recruit only a limited number of new T cells.

This clonotype occurred many times. Its binding antigen is unknown. Per-base qualities were not stored, and no clone one base away is much larger. The CDR1 and CDR2 encoded by the germline V gene are SGHAT and FQNNGV. Including cysteine and phenylalanine, the CDR3 has 14 amino acids. This entry keeps only the CDR3 DNA: 42 bases, framed from base 1. Here V drops 9 bases and J drops 6 bases, and the junction holds 13 bases not matched to any gene. This clonotype was obtained from a man aged 45-60 years who received an inactivated influenza vaccine. Donor details come from another sample of the same person, matched by shared clones. The sample here was PBMCs from blood, taken on the day of vaccination. The chain is encoded by TRBV11-2 joined to TRBJ2-7, with 8 bases aligning to TRBD2. The DNA reads TGTGCCAGTTCGCCCGGGACTAGGGTCGGCGAGCAGTACTTC. Its protein is CASSPGTRVGEQYF.